The 18 T cell receptor beta chains in this list originate from one sample, sequenced in a study of graft-versus-host responses after intestinal transplantation. The method was immunoSEQ multiplex PCR; TCRdb's version includes in-frame clones alone and lacks a portion of them. The sample records around 64,000 clones, about 94% being singletons. Their cognate antigens are unknown. Sample: unstimulated CD4+ T cells sorted from spleen or lymph node cells, taken before transplant. The receptors derive from a human donor who was the organ donor for an intestinal transplant.

The genes are TRBV4-1 and TRBJ2-4, with 8 bases aligning to TRBD2. The CDR3 covers 18 residues. The V gene's germline CDR1 is MGHRA and CDR2 YSYEKL. The trim removed 0 bases at V and 4 bases at J, leaving 11 bases unmatched. CDR3 in amino acids: CASSQEPLAEAMKNIQYF. The CDR3 coding sequence is TGCGCCAGCAGCCAAGAGCCACTAGCGGAGGCGATGAAAAACATTCAGTACTTC.

The rearrangement uses TRBV10-2 and TRBJ1-5, with 8 bases fitting TRBD1. There are 16 residues in the CDR3. The V gene's germline CDR1 is WSHSY and CDR2 SAAADI. V trimming: 3 bases; J trimming: 0 bases; junction bases outside the gene matches: 4. The CDR3 nucleotides read TGCGCCAGCAGTGATGGGCAGGGGGCTAGCAATCAGCCCCAGCATTTT. Amino acid sequence: CASSDGQGASNQPQHF.

V usage is TRBV30 and J usage is TRBJ1-2; TRBD1 might be the D (5 bases). CDR3 length: 12 residues. The germline gives CDR1 GTSNPN, CDR2 SVGIG (reference sequence). The V end was cut by 4 bases, the J end by 8 bases, with 14 bases between. CDR3 sequence (DNA): TGTGCCTGGATGGCAGGGCTGGGAGGCTACACCTTC. Protein sequence: CAWMAGLGGYTF.

This clone was observed once. The chain has TRBV4-2 and TRBJ1-2, with TRBD1 as a possible D gene (6 bases). V lost 5 bases to trimming and J lost 4 bases, with 11 bases between them. The CDR3 length is 13 residues. The germline V gene encodes CDR1 LGHNA and CDR2 YNFKEQ. CDR3 in amino acids: CASSDTGSYGYTF. For the CDR3, the DNA is TGTGCCAGCAGCGACACAGGGTCCTATGGCTACACCTTC.

The CDR3 protein is CASSQKKSRIGTGEQPQHF. DNA of the CDR3: TGCGCCAGCAGCCAAAAGAAATCCCGAATCGGGACAGGGGAACAGCCCCAGCATTTT. The chain links TRBV4-3 to TRBJ1-5, with 10 bases aligning to TRBD1. The CDR3 sequence is 19 residues long. V trimming: 2 bases; J trimming: 7 bases; junction bases outside the gene matches: 17. The germline gives CDR1 LGHNA, CDR2 YSLEER.

V usage is TRBV29-1 and J usage is TRBJ1-1; TRBD1 is a possible D gene (5 bases). The CDR3 spans 13 residues. Germline V CDR1 and CDR2: SQVTM, ANQGSEA. V dropped 7 bases and J dropped 4 bases, with 16 bases sitting between them. CDR3 residues: CSAGVGGVTEAFF. CDR3 DNA: TGCAGCGCCGGAGTGGGGGGAGTCACTGAAGCTTTCTTT.

The chain couples TRBV4-1 to TRBJ1-1; 10 nucleotides line up with TRBD1. The germline gives CDR1 MGHRA, CDR2 YSYEKL. V lost 3 bases, J lost 6 bases, and 16 bases stayed unmatched. The CDR3 contains 18 residues. The DNA of the CDR3 is TGCGCCAGCAGCCATTCTGCAGGGACAGGGGAGTTTTTAGCTGAAGCTTTCTTT. Protein: CASSHSAGTGEFLAEAFF.

This chain uses TRBV18 with TRBJ2-3, with D possibly being TRBD1 (5 bases). The germline gives CDR1 KGHSH, CDR2 LQKENI. This CDR3 is built from 14 residues. V lost 4 bases to trimming and J lost 2 bases, with 10 bases between them. For the CDR3, the DNA is TGTGCCAGCTCACACGGACACGACACAGATACGCAGTATTTT. Protein product: CASSHGHDTDTQYF.

This chain connects TRBV5-6 to TRBJ1-1; 9 nucleotides align to TRBD1. The CDR3 is made up of 14 amino acids. CDR1 SGHDT and CDR2 YYEEEE come from the germline V gene. V shed 4 bases, J shed 4 bases, and the junction held 5 bases outside the gene matches. CDR3 residues: CASSGLTGGTEAFF. The DNA for the CDR3 is TGTGCCAGCAGCGGATTGACAGGGGGCACTGAAGCTTTCTTT.

J is TRBJ2-5 and V is TRBV5-4; maybe TRBD2 (5 bases). This CDR3 comprises 14 residues. V was clipped by 0 bases and J by 0 bases, with 6 bases between them. CDR1 SGHNT and CDR2 YYREEE come from the germline V gene (reference sequence). DNA for the CDR3: TGTGCCAGCAGCTTGGTAGCGTACCAAGAGACCCAGTACTTC. It encodes CASSLVAYQETQYF.

The chain employs TRBV4-3 and TRBJ2-6; a possible D gene is TRBD1 (6 bases). This CDR3 has 16 residues. Trimming cost V 4 bases and J 4 bases, with 14 bases left between them. The germline CDR1 and CDR2 sequences are LGHNA and YSLEER. The CDR3 DNA reads TGCGCCAGCAGCCCGGGACACCTGGCCGGGGCCAACGTCCTGACTTTC. This codes for CASSPGHLAGANVLTF.

CDR3 residues: CASSIHRGLSTEAFF. CDR3 coding DNA: TGTGCCAGCAGTATACACAGGGGGCTGAGCACTGAAGCTTTCTTT. V gene TRBV7-2 combines with J gene TRBJ1-1; 9 nucleotides match TRBD1. This CDR3 has 15 residues. After removal of 6 bases from V and 4 bases from J, the junction contained 9 bases not matched to a gene. Germline V gene data show CDR1 as SGHTA and CDR2 as FQGNSA.

The chain is built from TRBV2 and TRBJ2-3; D gene ambiguous. V lost 4 bases and J 3 bases, leaving 11 bases between the germline ends. Germline V gives CDR1 SNHLY, CDR2 FYNNEI. The CDR3 is 14 amino acids. CDR3 in DNA: TGTGCCAGCAGTGCGGACCTAGGGACAGATACGCAGTATTTT. Protein sequence: CASSADLGTDTQYF.

V is TRBV25-1 and J is TRBJ2-5, with a tentative D call TRBD1 (6 bases). The end of the DNA aligns better with TRBJ2-7, so the J call may be wrong. Germline CDR1 is MGHDK and CDR2 is SYGVNS. This CDR3 is 14 amino acids long. The CDR3 DNA reads as TGTGCCAGCACCCGAACAGGGACCCCCTACGAGCAGTACTTC. This sequence encodes CASTRTGTPYEQYF.

This clone has only a few counts. This sequence joins TRBV10-3 and TRBJ1-3; TRBD1 aligns across 7 bases. This CDR3 comprises 15 residues. Germline V gene sequence: CDR1 ENHRY, CDR2 SYGVKD. Trimming cost V 10 bases and J 0 bases; bases outside gene matches: 9. CDR3 nucleotides: TGTGCCACCGGCGCGGGGGACAGCTCTGGAAACACCATATATTTT. Its translation: CATGAGDSSGNTIYF.

Remarks on this clone: An end of the junction differs from the germline gene, which may be a read error. The chain couples TRBV4-2 to TRBJ2-3, with D tentatively TRBD2 (5 bases). Germline V gene lookup returns CDR1 LGHNA and CDR2 YNFKEQ. The CDR3 is made up of 14 amino acids. CDR3 nucleotides: TGTGCCAGCAGCCAAGGGAACCGGGAAGATACGAAGTATTTT. Encoded protein: CASSQGNREDTKYF.

CDR3 in DNA: TGTGCCAGCAGCCCCCGGACAGGCTCTGGAAACACCATATATTTT. Translated, it gives CASSPRTGSGNTIYF. This rearrangement joins TRBV9 to TRBJ1-3; 7 bases map to TRBD1. CDR1 is SGDLS and CDR2 is YYNGEE in the germline V gene. With 4 bases clipped from V and 0 bases from J, the junction kept 4 bases outside the gene matches. The CDR3 runs to 15 residues.

The gene calls are TRBV6-5 and TRBJ1-1; no reliable D call. The germline gives CDR1 MNHEY, CDR2 SVGAGI. V lost 4 bases, J lost 2 bases, and 5 bases lay in between. The CDR3 runs to 12 residues. This CDR3 reads CASSLRNTEAFF. The CDR3 DNA reads as TGTGCCAGCAGTTTAAGAAACACTGAAGCTTTCTTT.